This T cell receptor (beta chain) emerged from a study of T cell changes during pregnancy in multiple sclerosis. V shed 1 base and J 5 bases; nucleotides not matched to a gene: 6. Germline V gene sequence: CDR1 SEHNR, CDR2 FQNEAQ (reference sequence). This CDR3 comprises 15 residues. The repertoire was sequenced with immunoSEQ multiplex PCR; TCRdb's copy has only in-frame clones and lacks some. The sample has under 85,000 clones; under 95% are singletons. The TCR comes from a female donor in good health, enrolled as a control in a pregnancy study. The sample was peripheral blood, taken in the third trimester of pregnancy. The chain has TRBV7-9 and TRBJ1-2; 8 positions agree with TRBD1. CDR3 nucleotides: TGTGCCAGCAGCTTAGAAATCCAGGGGGCGTATGGCTACACCTTC. The encoded protein is CASSLEIQGAYGYTF.